Included here is one TCR beta chain sequence, with context. Germline CDR1 and CDR2: SGHTA and FQGTGA. V trimming: 5 bases; J trimming: 0 bases; junction bases outside the gene matches: 11. There are 20 residues in the CDR3. The sample belongs to a study of T cell changes during pregnancy in multiple sclerosis. Assay used: immunoSEQ multiplex PCR; TCRdb lists only in-frame clones, some missing. The repertoire holds approximately 50,000 clones, with more than 85% as singletons. The rearrangement uses TRBV7-3 and TRBJ2-1; 15 nucleotides align to TRBD2. This receptor was identified in a female donor with multiple sclerosis, enrolled in a pregnancy study. The source material was CD4+ T cells from peripheral blood mononuclear cells, sampled after pregnancy. The CDR3 DNA sequence: TGTGCCAGCAGCGCTTACGGACTAGCGGGAGGGTTCAGCTCCTACAATGAGCAGTTCTTC. This codes for CASSAYGLAGGFSSYNEQFF. The full variable domain, rest sourced from reference TRBV7-3 and TRBJ2-1, is GAGVSQTPSNKVTEKGKYVELRCDPISGHTALYWYRQSLGQGPEFLIYFQGTGAADDSGLPNDRFFAVRPEGSVSTLKIQRTERGDSAVYLCASSAYGLAGGFSSYNEQFFGPGTRLTVL.